This T cell receptor (beta chain) stems from a study of type 1 and type 2 diabetes patients. The germline CDR1 and CDR2 sequences are LNHDA and SQIVND (reference sequence). Trimming shortened V by 3 bases and J by 7 bases, and 16 bases separated the two germline ends. This CDR3 region has 15 residues. Overall study findings and caveats: Type 2 diabetes repertoires were more diverse than type 1 diabetes repertoires.

Of note for this clonotype: No antigen is known for it.

Diabetic patients met standard criteria for type 1 or type 2 diabetes. Anyone with other autoimmune disease or infection in the prior four weeks was excluded. Around 10 milliliters of peripheral blood were drawn from each donor. The PCR template was genomic DNA. The TCR beta CDR3 region was amplified using 30 forward and 13 reverse primers. TCRdb passed the multiplex PCR reads through MiXCR, listing each CDR3 protein once. The sample carries approximately 260,000 distinct CDR3 sequences, 45% to 60% recorded once. Specimen: peripheral blood mononuclear cells (PBMCs). This clonotype was sampled from a man aged 18 to 30 with type 2 diabetes. The chain combines TRBV19 with TRBJ1-5; the D gene is possibly TRBD1 (6 bases). CDR3 sequence (DNA): TGTGCCAGTAGTATTGGACAGCTCTCAGGGCAGCCCCAGCATTTT. The encoded protein is CASSIGQLSGQPQHF.